This T cell receptor beta chain was sequenced in a study of beta chain bispecific antibodies for T cell cancers (dated by TCRdb to the early 2020s). Some background on the complete study: After T cells from healthy donors were cocultured with bispecific antibodies and T cell leukemia lines, the researchers used TRBV sequencing of the cells that survived to measure how much each TRBV family was depleted. Surface TRBV12 (TRBV12-3) was expressed on Jurkat cells, and surface TRBV5-5 was expressed on HPB-ALL cells. What the authors observed across the whole study: Each sequenced sample mixed leukemia cell line cells with normal T cells, and most targeted TRBV signal came from the leukemia cells rather than normal T cells. Cross-reactivity of the anti-TRBV5-5 antibody with TRBV5-6 was attributed to high sequence similarity between the two genes.

This clonotype has a count of ten or more. The antigen it recognizes is unknown. The input lacks base qualities; no much larger clone sits a single base away. The CDR3 spans 17 residues, from the cysteine through the phenylalanine. Only the CDR3 region is kept as DNA, spanning 51 bases read in frame from base 1. CDR1 MDHEN and CDR2 SYDVKM were looked up in the germline V gene. Between the V and J ends, shortened by 4 bases and 5 bases respectively, the junction contains 21 bases. Unique molecular identifier barcodes were incorporated into the libraries and were used for clonotype quantification. Qiagen AllPrep DNA/RNA Micro kits were used to isolate total RNA, and an Agilent TapeStation was used to check RNA quality. TCR beta libraries were constructed by 5' RACE, in which cDNA synthesis was followed by two PCR steps with TCR beta constant-region gene-specific primers. Sequencing of the TCR beta libraries was performed on an Illumina MiSeq platform. Turning to the authors' computational methods: MIGEC, MiXCR and VDJtools were used for read processing. Clonotype frequency was calculated as the fraction of unique molecular identifiers assigned to a given clonotype among all unique molecular identifiers in the sample. Nonfunctional TRBV genes listed as pseudogenes or open reading frames in IMGT, such as TRBV1, TRBV12-1 and TRBV21, were excluded. TCRdb reran the public reads through fastp at Q25 and MiXCR, keeping productive beta chains. Rows merge per CDR3 protein into single entries with the most common DNA and genes. These V and J calls are TCRdb output, not the study's own analysis. Present in this sample are 15,000 to 20,000 distinct CDR3 sequences, about 1.9% of which were seen just once. Clones ranked in the top ten supply less than 9% of the sample.

T cells were expanded from blood mononuclear cells for around three days with either the anti-CD3 antibody OKT3 or CD3/CD28 Dynabeads. The culture conditions for expanded T cells were RPMI 1640 plus 10% fetal bovine serum, recombinant human IL-2 (approximately 100 IU/ml) and IL-7 (5 ng/ml). Cocultures combined some 5 x 10^4 normal T cells with some 5 x 10^4 target cells and bispecific antibody in roughly 99 ul, incubated 17 hours at 37°C. Every bispecific antibody was made of two single-chain variable fragments expressed in a single-chain diabody format with a His tag. The effector T cells were obtained from healthy human donors, with peripheral blood mononuclear cells isolated from leukapheresis samples by Ficoll density gradient centrifugation.

The chain links TRBV28 with TRBJ2-1; the D gene could be either TRBD1 or TRBD2, each agreeing at 5 bases. Source material: healthy donor T cells cultured with leukemia cells. The receptor's source is a human donor in good health. Some clones in this sample may be carry-over from other donors' samples. The CDR3 corresponds to CASSYPLGAGSDNEQFF. The nucleotides read TGTGCCAGCAGTTATCCCCTCGGGGCAGGGAGCGACAATGAGCAGTTCTTC. The CDR3, completed at both ends by the reference TRBV28 and TRBJ2-1 genes, gives the full variable domain DVKVTQSSRYLVKRTGEKVFLECVQDMDHENMFWYRQDPGLGLRLIYFSYDVKMKEKGDIPEGYSVSREKKERFSLILESASTNQTSMYLCASSYPLGAGSDNEQFFGPGTRLTVL.